This T cell receptor (beta chain) is from a study of cytomegalovirus exposure and HLA in healthy donors. Study-level background: A subsequent analysis reported that the 100 to 150 validation repertoires were produced on the same platform that had also been used for the roughly 670 first-cohort repertoires.

A remark on this clone: The antigen remains undetermined.

TCRdb's table, derived via immunoSEQ multiplex PCR, lists solely in-frame clones and lacks some. The sample lists about 330,000 clones; around 90% were seen once. Per the germline V gene, CDR1 is SGHAT and CDR2 is FQNNGV. The CDR3 is 15 residues long. V was clipped by 5 bases and J by 4 bases; unmatched bases: 7. Overall study results and limits: Cytomegalovirus association was assigned to approximately 180 TCR beta chains. There were some public TCRs occurring in many donors, but most TCR sequences were rare.

The approximately 130-subject validation cohort, separate from the 666-subject first cohort, included the donors. This rearrangement joins TRBV11-2 to TRBJ2-7; 11 nucleotides match TRBD1. The receptor comes from a woman between 25 and 40 years old in good health and CMV-seropositive. Sequencing used PBMCs. The CDR3 loop reads CASSIGQGATYEQYF. DNA for the CDR3: TGTGCCAGCAGCATCGGACAGGGGGCTACTTACGAGCAGTACTTC.